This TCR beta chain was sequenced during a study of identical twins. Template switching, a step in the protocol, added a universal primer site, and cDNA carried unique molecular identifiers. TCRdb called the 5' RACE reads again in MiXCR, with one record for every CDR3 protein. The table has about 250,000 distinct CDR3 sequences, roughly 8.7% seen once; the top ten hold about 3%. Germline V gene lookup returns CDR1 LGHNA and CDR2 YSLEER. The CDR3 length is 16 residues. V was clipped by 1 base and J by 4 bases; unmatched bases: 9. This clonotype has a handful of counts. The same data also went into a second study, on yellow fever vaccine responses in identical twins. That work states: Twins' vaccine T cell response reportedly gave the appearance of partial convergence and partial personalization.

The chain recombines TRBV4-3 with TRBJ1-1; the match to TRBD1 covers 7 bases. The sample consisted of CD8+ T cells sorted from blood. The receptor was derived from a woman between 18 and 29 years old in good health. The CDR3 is CASSQVRGGGTTEAFF. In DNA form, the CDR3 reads TGCGCCAGCAGCCAAGTCAGGGGGGGCGGTACCACTGAAGCTTTCTTT.